This is a list of T cell receptor beta chains from one sample in a study of blood T cells in healthy people across ages. TCRdb reprocessed the 5' RACE reads via MiXCR and lists one record per CDR3 protein. Among some 760,000 distinct CDR3 sequences listed, 20% to 25% were seen once. The same data also contributed to another study, on T cells of mothers and their children.

Sequencing input: blood. These receptors were collected from a boy younger than 18 in good health. Each CDR3 is given with its conserved first and last residue. D genes are given only for firm matches. Clone size is stated in some rows and not others, as once, few, many or a class when expanded.

TRBV4-2	NA	NA	TRBJ2-7	CASSQVAGQTSYEQYF	TGTGCCAGCAGCCAAGTGGCAGGACAGACCTCCTACGAGCAGTACTTC
TRBV12-3/TRBV12-4	NA	TRBD1	TRBJ1-1	CASSLPETGRNTEAFF	TGTGCCAGCAGTTTACCCGAGACAGGGCGAAACACTGAAGCTTTCTTT
TRBV12-3/TRBV12-4	NA	NA	TRBJ1-4	CASSFLGDNEKLFF	TGTGCCAGCAGTTTCCTGGGGGATAATGAAAAACTGTTTTTT
TRBV29-1	once	TRBD2	TRBJ2-7	CSVGTSGTGEQYF	TGCAGCGTTGGGACTAGCGGGACAGGCGAGCAGTACTTC
TRBV7-2	many	TRBD2	TRBJ2-3	CASSILAGATDTQYF	TGTGCCAGTAGTATATTAGCGGGGGCCACAGATACGCAGTATTTT
TRBV7-3	NA	NA	TRBJ2-3	CASSLSSLTDTQYF	TGTGCCAGCAGCTTAAGTTCGCTTACGGATACGCAGTATTTT
TRBV27	NA	TRBD2	TRBJ2-7	CASSLGLAGGDEQYF	TGTGCCAGCAGTTTGGGTCTAGCGGGAGGAGACGAGCAGTACTTC
TRBV28	few	NA	TRBJ2-2	CASSPNRDPPGELFF	TGTGCCAGCAGCCCGAACCGGGACCCTCCTGGGGAGCTGTTTTTT
TRBV7-8	NA	TRBD2	TRBJ2-5	CASSLLPGLEVRETQYF	TGTGCCAGCAGCCTATTACCGGGACTAGAGGTCCGAGAGACCCAGTACTTC
TRBV7-9	few	NA	TRBJ2-7	CASSRVGSYEQYF	TGTGCCAGCAGCAGGGTCGGGTCCTACGAGCAGTACTTC
TRBV6-1	NA	TRBD2	TRBJ2-5	CASSKGPGGETQYF	TGTGCCAGCAGCAAGGGACCGGGAGGAGAGACCCAGTACTTC
TRBV5-1	few	NA	TRBJ1-4	CASSLQGKTNEKLFF	TGCGCCAGCAGCCTGCAGGGAAAGACGAATGAAAAACTGTTTTTT
TRBV7-9	NA	NA	TRBJ2-2	CASSLSPTGELFF	TGTGCCAGCAGCTTAAGTCCGACCGGGGAGCTGTTTTTT
TRBV7-2	few	NA	TRBJ2-7	CASSLRAQGLNYEQYF	TGTGCCAGCAGCTTAAGGGCGCAGGGCCTCAACTACGAGCAGTACTTC
TRBV12-3/TRBV12-4	many	NA	TRBJ2-3	CASSLTGGDTQYF	TGTGCCAGCAGTTTGACCGGGGGCGATACGCAGTATTTT
TRBV14	NA	NA	TRBJ1-6	CASSQGEGSPLHF	TGTGCCAGCAGCCAGGGAGAAGGTTCACCCCTCCACTTT
TRBV7-9	NA	NA	TRBJ1-2	CASSLGGGPLYGYTF	TGTGCCAGCAGCTTAGGAGGGGGACCCCTATATGGCTACACCTTC
TRBV29-1	NA	TRBD1	TRBJ1-1	CSVEGGTANTESFF	TGCAGCGTTGAAGGTGGGACAGCGAACACTGAATCTTTCTTT
TRBV2	NA	TRBD2	TRBJ2-3	CASSESAGGTDTQYF	TGTGCCAGCAGTGAATCAGCGGGAGGGACAGATACGCAGTATTTT
TRBV12-3/TRBV12-4	few	NA	TRBJ1-2	CASSWAYYGYTF	TGTGCCAGCAGCTGGGCCTACTATGGCTACACCTTC
TRBV12-3/TRBV12-4	NA	TRBD2	TRBJ2-3	CASSSQLAGGDTDTQYF	TGTGCCAGCAGTTCCCAACTAGCGGGGGGTGACACAGATACGCAGTATTTT
TRBV19	NA	NA	TRBJ1-4	CASSLWLLGKSEKLFF	TGTGCCAGTAGTCTCTGGTTATTAGGAAAAAGTGAAAAACTGTTTTTT
TRBV6-1	NA	TRBD1	TRBJ1-2	CASSAGTGSYGYTF	TGTGCCAGCAGCGCCGGGACAGGGTCCTATGGCTACACCTTC
TRBV2	few	NA	TRBJ1-5	CASSEISPRGNQPQHF	TGTGCCAGCAGTGAAATATCACCGAGGGGCAATCAGCCCCAGCATTTT
TRBV4-1	few	TRBD2	TRBJ2-3	CASSQVGGRNTQYF	TGCGCCAGCAGCCAAGTGGGCGGGAGGAATACGCAGTATTTT
TRBV6-6	NA	NA	TRBJ1-4	CASGYLTATNEKLFF	TGTGCCAGCGGTTACTTGACAGCTACTAATGAAAAACTGTTTTTT
TRBV3-1	NA	TRBD2	TRBJ2-5	CASKTERGVQETQYF	TGTGCCAGCAAAACGGAGCGGGGAGTTCAAGAGACCCAGTACTTC
TRBV4-1	few	TRBD2	TRBJ2-1	CASSPDSGGYNEQFF	TGCGCCAGCAGCCCCGATAGCGGGGGTTACAATGAGCAGTTCTTC
TRBV10-1	few	NA	TRBJ2-3	CASSESLYYPRDTQYF	TGCGCCAGCAGTGAGTCCCTATACTATCCCCGGGATACGCAGTATTTT
TRBV6-6	NA	TRBD1	TRBJ2-7	CASSSRYRGYEQYF	TGTGCCAGCAGTTCCCGCTACAGGGGCTACGAGCAGTACTTC
TRBV4-2	many	NA	TRBJ2-7	CASSQGGNSHEQYF	TGTGCCAGCAGCCAAGGAGGGAATTCCCACGAGCAGTACTTC
TRBV7-9	few	NA	TRBJ2-7	CASSSIHYEQYF	TGTGCCAGCAGCTCGATACATTACGAGCAGTACTTC
TRBV7-9	NA	NA	TRBJ1-1	CASSRPGAEAFF	TGTGCCAGCAGCCGGCCGGGGGCTGAAGCTTTCTTT
TRBV7-2	few	NA	TRBJ1-4	CASSLWAGWGEKLFF	TGTGCCAGCAGCTTATGGGCCGGGTGGGGTGAAAAACTGTTTTTT
TRBV29-1	NA	TRBD2	TRBJ2-1	CSVAGLAGLKSSYNEQFF	TGCAGCGTTGCGGGGCTAGCGGGTCTAAAAAGCTCCTACAATGAGCAGTTCTTC
TRBV4-3	NA	NA	TRBJ1-2	CASSQEDGANYGYTF	TGCGCCAGCAGCCAAGAGGACGGAGCTAACTATGGCTACACCTTC
TRBV6-6	NA	TRBD1	TRBJ2-2	CASTWTGDTGELFF	TGTGCCAGCACCTGGACAGGGGACACCGGGGAGCTGTTTTTT
TRBV20-1	NA	NA	TRBJ2-7	CSASGDFGEQYF	TGCAGTGCTAGTGGAGACTTTGGCGAGCAGTACTTC
TRBV5-1	NA	TRBD1	TRBJ2-5	CASSWDRSETQYF	TGCGCCAGCAGCTGGGACAGGTCAGAGACCCAGTACTTC
TRBV15	NA	NA	TRBJ2-1	CATSRAGESNEQFF	TGTGCCACCAGCAGAGCGGGAGAAAGCAATGAGCAGTTCTTC
TRBV10-3	NA	NA	TRBJ2-1	CATSGHSYNEQFF	TGTGCCACTTCGGGACACTCATACAATGAGCAGTTCTTC
TRBV7-7	few	TRBD1	TRBJ2-3	CASSYGTGGDTQYF	TGTGCTAGCAGCTACGGGACAGGGGGAGATACGCAGTATTTT
TRBV20-1	NA	NA	TRBJ2-5	CSASGPSYGQYF	TGCAGTGCTAGCGGGCCTTCCTACGGGCAGTACTTC
TRBV7-9	NA	TRBD1	TRBJ2-7	CASSRVLGQLIYEQYF	TGTGCCAGCAGCCGAGTCCTGGGACAGTTAATCTACGAGCAGTACTTC
TRBV7-9	few	TRBD2	TRBJ2-7	CASSPSRGLAGSPYEQYF	TGTGCCAGCAGCCCAAGCAGGGGACTAGCGGGATCCCCCTACGAGCAGTACTTC
TRBV20-1	NA	NA	TRBJ2-1	CSASRQTNEQFF	TGCAGTGCTAGTCGACAGACTAATGAGCAGTTCTTC
TRBV5-1	NA	NA	TRBJ2-1	CASSLVREGEQFF	TGCGCCAGCAGCTTGGTAAGGGAAGGTGAGCAGTTCTTC
TRBV27	few	NA	TRBJ2-1	CASNSPRGTGDHEQFF	TGTGCCAGCAATTCTCCCCGGGGGACGGGAGACCATGAGCAGTTCTTC